This T cell receptor beta chain was sequenced in a study of blood T cell repertoires in COVID-19. Study in general: Acute and convalescent COVID-19 specimens originated in the United States, Italy and Spain. The analysed material was cDNA or gDNA that came from T cells, B-cell-depleted T cells, or PBMCs.

Original data processing: For nucleated cells, counts were estimated from reference gene primer amplification. Data came from immunoSEQ multiplex PCR; TCRdb stores just in-frame clones and leaves some out. V and J calls and clone size follow that table, whereas D and trimming were derived from the DNA. The sample holds under 85,000 clones, approximately 87% seen once. Germline CDR1 is LNHNV and CDR2 is YYDKDF (reference sequence). The J segment lost 0 bases and the V segment lost 0 bases, leaving 5 bases of the junction unmatched. This CDR3 region has 18 residues. The table lists this clone with a count of one.

The sample taken for sequencing was peripheral blood. This TCR was sampled from a man older than 75 in a cohort sampled during active COVID-19. This chain uses TRBV15 with TRBJ2-2, with 9 bases lining up with TRBD2. This CDR3 reads CATSRDQAGGPNTGELFF. As DNA, the CDR3 is TGTGCCACCAGCAGAGATCAGGCGGGGGGGCCGAACACCGGGGAGCTGTTTTTT.